This entry concerns a single T cell receptor beta chain. It was cDNA, reverse transcribed from extracted RNA, that served as the sequencing template. Assay: immunoSEQ multiplex PCR; the TCRdb copy retains only in-frame clones and omits some. This table holds 95,000 to 120,000 clones, roughly 55% found once. The source of the sample is a study of CD8+ T cells in alopecia areata. The germline V gene encodes CDR1 MDHEN and CDR2 SYDVKM. The ends were cut back, 5 bases at V and 3 bases at J, with 11 bases in the middle. There are 14 residues in the CDR3. Sequences were obtained from NKG2D-low CD8+ T cells sorted from blood. This TCR was recovered from a human donor with alopecia areata. The rearrangement uses TRBV28 and TRBJ2-4; D is perhaps TRBD2 (6 bases). CDR3 bases: TGTGCCAGCAGTCCCCGGGGAGGCAAAAACATTCAGTACTTC. This codes for CASSPRGGKNIQYF.